This T cell receptor (beta chain) was identified during a study of cytomegalovirus exposure and HLA in healthy donors. Across the whole study: Within an early data release were about 80 million unique TCRs drawn from HLA-typed donors.

CDR1 and CDR2 (germline): GTSNPN, SVGIG (reference sequence). The CDR3 runs to 17 residues. The V end was cut by 2 bases, the J end by 2 bases, with 21 bases between. For this clone: Its antigen is as yet unknown.

General study results and limits: In an earlier analysis, most TCR beta V segments were productive about 90% or about 30% of the time.

Researchers ran the PCR with 60 Vbeta and 13 Jbeta primers. Some clones are missing from TCRdb's copy, which holds only in-frame ones; the method was immunoSEQ multiplex PCR. Seen here are 150,000 to 200,000 clones, about 80% observed once, and the top ten hold around 0.98%. Each of the donors was a healthy bone marrow donor. Sequencing was performed on PBMCs. This chain uses TRBV30 with TRBJ1-1; TRBD1 might be the D (6 bases). This clonotype was sampled from a woman aged 45-65 years in good health and CMV-seropositive. CDR3 protein: CAWSRFSRQGQNTEAFF. DNA for the CDR3: TGTGCCTGGAGTCGTTTTTCGCGGCAGGGGCAAAACACTGAAGCTTTCTTT.